A selection of T cell receptor beta chains follows, all from one sample in a study of cytomegalovirus exposure and HLA in healthy donors. Profiled with immunoSEQ multiplex PCR; TCRdb holds only in-frame clones, not every one. The top ten clones hold less than 9.5% of a sample with 60,000 to 95,000 clones, around four fifths of them seen once. Sequenced input: PBMCs. The receptors stem from a woman aged 40 to 49 in good health and CMV-seropositive. CDR3s include the opening cysteine and the closing phenylalanine or tryptophan. D genes are given only for firm matches. Expanded clones get a size class; other rows say once, few or many, or leave the size out.

abundance,d_gene,v_gene,j_gene,CDR3aa,CDR3nt
few,TRBD2,TRBV27,TRBJ2-5,CASSLGGGIETQYF,TGTGCCAGCAGTTTAGGCGGGGGAATTGAGACCCAGTACTTC
.,.,TRBV5-6,TRBJ2-2,CASSRGWGNTGELFF,TGTGCCAGCAGCCGGGGGTGGGGGAACACCGGGGAGCTGTTTTTT
.,.,TRBV4-3,TRBJ2-1,CASSQDGGALFF,TGCGCCAGCAGCCAAGACGGGGGAGCTTTGTTCTTC
few,.,TRBV15,TRBJ1-2,CATSRDIQAYGYTF,TGTGCCACCAGCAGAGATATACAGGCCTATGGCTACACCTTC
.,.,TRBV9,TRBJ2-1,CASSVATRPSSYNEQFF,TGTGCCAGCAGCGTAGCTACGCGGCCGAGCTCCTACAATGAGCAGTTCTTC
once,TRBD1,TRBV30,TRBJ1-1,CAWSVPTGRMNTEAFF,TGTGCCTGGAGTGTTCCGACAGGGAGAATGAACACTGAAGCTTTCTTT
.,.,TRBV5-8,TRBJ1-6,CASSLRGTGTYNSPLHF,TGTGCCAGCAGCTTGCGAGGTACAGGCACTTATAATTCACCCCTCCACTTT
once,.,TRBV6-1,TRBJ2-6,CASSPRPGANVLTF,TGTGCCAGCAGTCCCAGGCCTGGGGCCAACGTCCTGACTTTC
.,.,TRBV6-5,TRBJ1-1,CASSLTGREAFF,TGTGCCAGCAGTTTAACAGGCCGTGAAGCTTTCTTT
few,.,TRBV29-1,TRBJ1-1,CSVDRGADTEAFF,TGCAGCGTTGACCGGGGGGCGGACACTGAAGCTTTCTTT
once,TRBD1,TRBV7-6,TRBJ2-5,CASSLSRQGVMQYF,TGTGCCAGCAGCTTAAGCCGCCAGGGGGTCATGCAGTACTTC
few,.,TRBV2,TRBJ2-4,CASSDGDGVAKNIQYF,TGTGCCAGCAGTGATGGAGACGGGGTAGCCAAAAACATTCAGTACTTC